The clone carrying this TCR beta chain was recorded a few times. The data originate from a study of blood T cell repertoires in COVID-19. Study-level background: The samples span acute and convalescent COVID-19 from the United States, Italy and Spain.

The V gene's germline CDR1 is MNHEY and CDR2 SMNVEV (reference sequence). This CDR3 spans 14 amino acids. V lost 6 bases, J lost 7 bases, and 16 bases lay in between. Per the original methods: Estimation of nucleated cell counts was performed using reference gene primer amplification. Generated by immunoSEQ multiplex PCR, the TCRdb table keeps only in-frame clones and is missing some. The V and J calls and clone size come from that table; D and trimming were worked out from the DNA. The table shows about 260,000 clones, with roughly 86% occurring only once. The sequencing sample was made of peripheral blood. The source of this sequence is a woman aged 60-70 years with COVID-19, enrolled during active disease. The chain has TRBV27 and TRBJ1-5, with D possibly being TRBD1 (6 bases). The CDR3 protein is CASSSGGAGQPQHF. DNA for the CDR3: TGTGCCAGCAGCTCCGGGGGGGCGGGCCAGCCCCAGCATTTT.